This T cell receptor (beta chain) was retrieved from a study of control samples from healthy donors and cancer patients. The CDR3 has 20 residues. Trimming shortened V by 4 bases and J by 4 bases, and 32 bases separated the two germline ends. This clone was observed once. Libraries were prepared by immunoSEQ multiplex PCR; TCRdb keeps only in-frame clonotypes and omits some of them. The sample has 150,000 to 170,000 clones; roughly 94% are singletons. This TCR was recovered from a man aged 35-49 years in good health. The chain recombines TRBV5-3 with TRBJ1-2, with a possible D match to TRBD1 (5 bases). TRBV5-3 is marked as an open reading frame, function uncertain. Sample: blood. The CDR3 nucleotides read TGTGCCAGAAGCCCGGGGGGTGCGGAGACCTCTCACAAAGGCAGCTATGGCTACACCTTC. Amino acids: CARSPGGAETSHKGSYGYTF.